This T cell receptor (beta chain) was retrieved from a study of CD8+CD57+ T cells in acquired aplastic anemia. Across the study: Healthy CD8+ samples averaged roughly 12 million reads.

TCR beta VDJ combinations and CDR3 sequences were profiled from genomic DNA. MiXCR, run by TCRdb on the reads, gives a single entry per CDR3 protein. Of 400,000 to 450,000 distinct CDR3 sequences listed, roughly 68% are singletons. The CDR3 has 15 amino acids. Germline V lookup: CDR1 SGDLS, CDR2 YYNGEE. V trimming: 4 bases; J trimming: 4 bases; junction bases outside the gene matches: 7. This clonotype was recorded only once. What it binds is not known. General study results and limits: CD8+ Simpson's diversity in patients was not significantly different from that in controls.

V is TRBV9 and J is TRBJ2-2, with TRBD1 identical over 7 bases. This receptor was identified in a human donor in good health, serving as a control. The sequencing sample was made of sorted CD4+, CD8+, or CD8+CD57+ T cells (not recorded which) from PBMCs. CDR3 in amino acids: CASSRQGDITGELFF. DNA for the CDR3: TGTGCCAGCAGCCGACAGGGAGATATCACCGGGGAGCTGTTTTTT.